This TCR beta chain was sequenced during a study of tumor-infiltrating lymphocytes in primary liver carcinoma. Study in general: The yield of productive TCRbeta reads per sample was roughly 3.65 to 8 million and was similar across tissue types. General observations from the study: Merely about 7.5-24% of top clones occurred in all five tumor regions. Tumor region pairs outstripped tumor-adjacent and tumor-blood pairs in overlap.

Without any cell sorting, about 19-30 mg of bulk tissue yielded co-extracted RNA and DNA. Each sampled tumor had five separate regions taken from it. Notes on this clonotype: Its target is not known. An end of the junction differs from the germline gene, which may be a read error.

Germline-derived CDR1 and CDR2 are MNHGY and SVAAGI. The CDR3 runs 13 residues. Researchers generated TCR beta cDNA from about 460 ng of total RNA, relying on a constant-region primer. Generation of the TCR beta libraries relied on three nested multiplex PCR rounds using slightly modified ARM-PCR. Running around 9 cycles apiece, the first two PCR rounds relied on TRBV1-TRBV30 forward primers together with a C-beta reverse primer. A single record per CDR3 protein comes from TCRdb applying MiXCR to the multiplex PCR reads. The repertoire includes 110,000 or so distinct CDR3 sequences, approximately 78% of them detected once, and approximately 20% sits in the top ten.

The sequenced sample consisted of liver tumor tissue from sampling region 3. Subset denoted: tumor region T3, left-lateral pole. The clonotype originates from a middle-aged man with primary liver carcinoma and hepatitis B virus infection. The chain has TRBV6-9 and TRBJ2-2; D may be TRBD1 or TRBD2 (5 bases each). CDR3 DNA: TGTGCCAGCGCCTGGGTGGACACCGGGGAGCTCTTTTTT. It yields the protein CASAWVDTGELFF.